This TCR beta chain stems from a study of T cell repertoires and HLA-DP antigens. The table lists this clone with a few counts. Its antigen is currently unknown. The protocol was immunoSEQ multiplex PCR, while the TCRdb copy is restricted to in-frame clones and leaves out a portion. The sample comprises over 100,000 clones, about 91% of which are singletons, and about 0.25% rests with the top ten. There are 14 residues in the CDR3. The V gene's germline CDR1 is SQVTM and CDR2 ANQGSEA. V was trimmed by 4 bases and J by 1 base, leaving 11 bases between them. The source of this sequence is a woman aged 18-35 years in good health and CMV-seronegative. Sequencing was done on a sample of CD4+ T cells from PBMCs. V is TRBV29-1 and J is TRBJ1-5; a possible D gene is TRBD1 (6 bases). The CDR3 DNA is TGCAGCGTTGTATTGGGGGCAAGCAATCAGCCCCAGCATTTT. This encodes CSVVLGASNQPQHF.